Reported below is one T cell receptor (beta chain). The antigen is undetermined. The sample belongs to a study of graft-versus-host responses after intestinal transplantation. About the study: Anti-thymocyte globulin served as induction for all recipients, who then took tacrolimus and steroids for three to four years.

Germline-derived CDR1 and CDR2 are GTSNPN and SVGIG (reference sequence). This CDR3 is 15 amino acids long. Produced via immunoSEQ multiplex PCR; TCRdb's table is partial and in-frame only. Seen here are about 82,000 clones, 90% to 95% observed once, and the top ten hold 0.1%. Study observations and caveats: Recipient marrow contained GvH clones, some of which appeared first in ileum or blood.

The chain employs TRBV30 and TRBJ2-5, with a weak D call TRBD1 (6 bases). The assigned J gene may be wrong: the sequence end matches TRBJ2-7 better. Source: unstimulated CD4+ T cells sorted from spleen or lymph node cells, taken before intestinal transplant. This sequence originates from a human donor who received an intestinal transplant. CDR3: CAWSVQQGARYEQYF. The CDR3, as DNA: TGTGCCTGGAGTGTACAACAGGGTGCTAGGTACGAGCAGTACTTC.